Detailed here is one T cell receptor (beta chain). Its antigen is still unknown. CDR3 size: 19 residues. Generated by immunoSEQ multiplex PCR, the TCRdb table keeps only in-frame clones and is missing some. The repertoire holds about 82,000 clones, with about 91% as singletons. These data originate in a study of OX40 agonist ivuxolimab in advanced cancers. Across the study: The patients received agonistic anti-OX40 (CD134) antibody ivuxolimab. General study findings and limits: Among the nonresponders, some also had low normalized T-cell clonal expansion. CD4+ and CD8+ blood T cells expanded clonally by week 6 at 0.1 to 3.0 mg/kg.

The chain combines TRBV21-1 with TRBJ2-2; no DNA check was done on the table's D call, TRBD2. TRBV21-1 is a listed pseudogene. The starting material was CD4+ or CD8+ T cells sorted from blood, obtained in a trial of the OX40 agonist ivuxolimab. The source is an adult with an advanced solid tumor such as melanoma, head and neck, liver or kidney cancer. Here the CDR3 reads CASSKDQTSGSSNTGELFF. The CDR3 DNA follows: TGTGCCAGCAGCAAAGATCAGACTAGCGGGAGTTCTAACACCGGGGAGCTGTTTTTT.